This is a list of T cell receptor beta chains from one sample in a study of CD8 T cells in Susac syndrome. TCRdb used MiXCR to reprocess the immunoSEQ multiplex PCR reads, holding one entry per CDR3 protein. The sample yields around 130,000 distinct CDR3 sequences, more than 90% seen once. Sequenced material: CD4+ T cells from PBMCs. The origin of the receptors is a human donor in good health. The CDR3 runs from the conserved cysteine through the conserved F or W. The D gene is left open where the match is weak. Clone size, where shown, is once, few, many, or a class for clones that have expanded.

>TRBJ2-7|NA|TRBV28|NA
CASNSDRNYEQYF
TGTGCCAGCAACTCTGACAGGAACTACGAGCAGTACTTC
>TRBJ2-7|NA|TRBV5-1|NA
CASSHGPYEQYF
TGCGCCAGCAGCCACGGACCCTACGAGCAGTACTTC
>TRBJ1-4|NA|TRBV28|NA
CASKKEGVSNEKLFF
TGTGCCAGCAAAAAGGAGGGGGTCTCAAATGAAAAACTGTTTTTT
>TRBJ2-3|NA|TRBV3-1|TRBD2
CASSQDRSRESRTDTQYF
TGTGCCAGCAGCCAAGATCGATCGCGGGAGAGCCGCACAGATACGCAGTATTTT
>TRBJ2-3|NA|TRBV5-1|TRBD2
CASSSSGRAGDTQYF
TGCGCCAGCAGCTCTAGCGGGAGGGCCGGAGATACGCAGTATTTT
>TRBJ2-2|NA|TRBV18|TRBD1
CASSRQGDPTGELFF
TGTGCCAGCTCAAGACAGGGGGATCCCACCGGGGAGCTGTTTTTT
>TRBJ2-2|NA|TRBV2|TRBD2
CASTATSGRVAGELFF
TGTGCCAGCACAGCAACTAGCGGGAGAGTGGCCGGGGAGCTGTTTTTT
>TRBJ2-4|NA|TRBV18|NA
CASSPARDSFRDIQYF
TGTGCCAGCTCACCTGCCCGGGACTCCTTTCGGGACATTCAGTACTTC
>TRBJ2-3|NA|TRBV5-1|TRBD1
CASSLTGAQSTQYF
TGCGCCAGCAGTCTGACAGGGGCCCAAAGTACGCAGTATTTT
>TRBJ2-4|NA|TRBV29-1|NA
CSARQATARDIQYF
TGCAGCGCACGACAGGCTACCGCGAGGGACATTCAGTACTTC
>TRBJ1-2|NA|TRBV5-6|NA
CASSFRQGVNYGYTF
TGTGCCAGCAGCTTTCGGCAGGGAGTCAACTATGGCTACACCTTC
>TRBJ1-1|once|TRBV6-1|TRBD1
CASSDRDNTEAFF
TGTGCCAGCAGCGACAGGGATAACACTGAAGCTTTCTTT
>TRBJ2-7|NA|TRBV30|NA
CAFGRGGEQYF
TGTGCCTTCGGCAGGGGGGGCGAGCAGTACTTC
>TRBJ2-6|NA|TRBV14|NA
CASSSYSGANVLTF
TGTGCCAGCAGCTCCTACTCTGGGGCCAACGTCCTGACTTTC
>TRBJ1-5|NA|TRBV20-1|TRBD1
CSARGGQGENQPQHF
TGCAGTGCTAGGGGCGGACAGGGGGAGAATCAGCCCCAGCATTTT
>TRBJ2-1|NA|TRBV3-1|NA
CASSPRFGGSTISNEQFF
TGTGCCAGCAGCCCAAGGTTCGGAGGTAGCACGATAAGCAATGAGCAGTTCTTC
>TRBJ1-2|NA|TRBV2|TRBD1
CACGDRPYGYTF
TGTGCCTGCGGGGACAGACCCTATGGCTACACCTTC
>TRBJ1-2|NA|TRBV19|TRBD1
CASAPGQVNYGYTF
TGTGCCAGCGCTCCGGGACAGGTTAACTATGGCTACACCTTC
>TRBJ2-7|NA|TRBV3-1|TRBD2
CASSLGTSGTEQYF
TGTGCCAGCAGCCTTGGGACTAGCGGGACCGAGCAGTACTTC